This T cell receptor (beta chain) was sequenced in a study of blood T cells in healthy people across ages. The study, taken as a whole, reports: Long-lived donors carried more naive CD4+ cells and greater diversity than aged donors.

V was shortened by 4 bases and J by 2 bases, with 14 bases between the two germline ends. CDR1 and CDR2 (germline): MDHEN, SYDVKM. The CDR3 is 15 amino acids. Ten milliliters of peripheral blood were drawn from each donor into EDTA-treated tubes. Per-sample PBMC isolation yielded at least 7 million cells. A second 7 to 11 cycle PCR used barcoded and J-beta primers. From the 5' RACE reads, TCRdb called clonotypes with MiXCR, one entry per CDR3 protein. The data show about 640,000 distinct CDR3 sequences, under 30% seen once. This clonotype occurred once. The antigen is unknown. Sequencing was done on a sample of blood. This sequence was found in a woman older than 75 in good health. The chain recombines TRBV28 with TRBJ1-2, with unresolved D. DNA of the CDR3: TGTGCCAGCAGTTCAATCCACAACTCAAACTATGGCTACACCTTC. Translated: CASSSIHNSNYGYTF.